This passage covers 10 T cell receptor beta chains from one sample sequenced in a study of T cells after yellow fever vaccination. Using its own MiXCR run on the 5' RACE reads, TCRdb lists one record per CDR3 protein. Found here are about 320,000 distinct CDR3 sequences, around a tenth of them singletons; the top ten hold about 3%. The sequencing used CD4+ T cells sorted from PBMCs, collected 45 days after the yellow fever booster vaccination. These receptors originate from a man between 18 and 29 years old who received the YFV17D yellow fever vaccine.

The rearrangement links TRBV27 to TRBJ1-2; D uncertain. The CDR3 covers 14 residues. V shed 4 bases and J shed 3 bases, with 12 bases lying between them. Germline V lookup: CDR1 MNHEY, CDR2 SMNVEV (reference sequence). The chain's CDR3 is CASSSRVSYYGYTF. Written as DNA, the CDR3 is TGTGCCAGCAGTTCTCGGGTCAGCTACTATGGCTACACCTTC.

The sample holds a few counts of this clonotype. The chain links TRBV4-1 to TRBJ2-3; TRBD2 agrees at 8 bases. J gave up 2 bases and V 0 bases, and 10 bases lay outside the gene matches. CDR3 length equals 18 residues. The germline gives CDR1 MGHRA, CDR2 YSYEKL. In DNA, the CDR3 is TGCGCCAGCAGCCAAGATTACGGACTAGCCCGTCACACAGATACGCAGTATTTT. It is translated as CASSQDYGLARHTDTQYF.

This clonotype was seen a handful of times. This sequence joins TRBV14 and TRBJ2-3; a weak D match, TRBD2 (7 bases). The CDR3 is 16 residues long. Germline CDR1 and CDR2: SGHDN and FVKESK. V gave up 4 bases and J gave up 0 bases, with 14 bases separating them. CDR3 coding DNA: TGTGCCAGCAGCCTACGAAGGGGGGGGAGCACAGATACGCAGTATTTT. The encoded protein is CASSLRRGGSTDTQYF. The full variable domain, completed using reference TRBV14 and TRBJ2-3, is EAGVTQFPSHSVIEKGQTVTLRCDPISGHDNLYWYRRVMGKEIKFLLHFVKESKQDESGMPNNRFLAERTGGTYSTLKVQPAELEDSGVYFCASSLRRGGSTDTQYFGPGTRLTVL.

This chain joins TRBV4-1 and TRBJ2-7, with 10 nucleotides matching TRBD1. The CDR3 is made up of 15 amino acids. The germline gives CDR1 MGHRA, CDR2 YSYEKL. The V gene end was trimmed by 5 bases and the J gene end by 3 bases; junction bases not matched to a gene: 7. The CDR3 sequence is CASSTDRGRNYEQYF. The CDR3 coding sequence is TGCGCCAGCAGCACCGACAGGGGGCGCAACTACGAGCAGTACTTC.

CDR3 nucleotide sequence: TGTGCCAGCAGCTTGGAGGTAGCGGGGTTCAGGGGAGAGACCCAGTACTTC. It translates to CASSLEVAGFRGETQYF. The chain has TRBV5-6 and TRBJ2-5; 8 bases fit TRBD2. This CDR3 is built from 17 residues. From germline, CDR1 is SGHDT and CDR2 YYEEEE. V shed 0 bases and J 4 bases; nucleotides not matched to a gene: 11.

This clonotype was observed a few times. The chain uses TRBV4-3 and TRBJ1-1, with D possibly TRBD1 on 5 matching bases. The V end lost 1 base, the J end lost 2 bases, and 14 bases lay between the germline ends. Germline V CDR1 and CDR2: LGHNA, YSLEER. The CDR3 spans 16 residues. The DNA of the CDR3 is TGCGCCAGCAGCCAAGGGGCCGGGGCGTCAAACACTGAAGCTTTCTTT. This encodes CASSQGAGASNTEAFF.

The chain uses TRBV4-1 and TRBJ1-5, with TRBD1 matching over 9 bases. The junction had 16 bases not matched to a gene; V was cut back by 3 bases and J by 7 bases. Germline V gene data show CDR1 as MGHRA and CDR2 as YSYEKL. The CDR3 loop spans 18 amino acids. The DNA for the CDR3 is TGCGCCAGCAGCCAGGTAGGGTTGGGACAGGGTATGGCCCAGCCCCAGCATTTT. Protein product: CASSQVGLGQGMAQPQHF.

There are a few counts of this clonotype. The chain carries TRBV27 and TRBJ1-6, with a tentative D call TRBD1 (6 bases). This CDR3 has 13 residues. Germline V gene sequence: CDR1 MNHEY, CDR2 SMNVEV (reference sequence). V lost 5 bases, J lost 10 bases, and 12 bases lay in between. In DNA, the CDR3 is TGTGCCAGCAGTCCTAACAGGGACTCACCCCTCCACTTT. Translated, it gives CASSPNRDSPLHF.

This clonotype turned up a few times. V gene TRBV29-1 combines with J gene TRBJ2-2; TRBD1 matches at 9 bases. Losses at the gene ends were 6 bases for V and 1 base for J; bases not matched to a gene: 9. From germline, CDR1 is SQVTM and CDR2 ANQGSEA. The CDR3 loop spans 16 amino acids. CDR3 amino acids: CSVLTWDRVNTGELFF. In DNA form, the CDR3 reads TGCAGCGTCCTGACCTGGGACAGGGTGAACACCGGGGAGCTGTTTTTT.

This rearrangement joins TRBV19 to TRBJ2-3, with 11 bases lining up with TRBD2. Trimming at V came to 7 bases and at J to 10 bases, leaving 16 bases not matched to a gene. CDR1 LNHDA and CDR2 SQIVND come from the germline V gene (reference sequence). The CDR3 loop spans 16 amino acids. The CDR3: CASTTSLAGATSPQYF. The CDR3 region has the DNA TGTGCCAGTACCACCTCACTAGCGGGGGCTACAAGTCCGCAGTATTTT.